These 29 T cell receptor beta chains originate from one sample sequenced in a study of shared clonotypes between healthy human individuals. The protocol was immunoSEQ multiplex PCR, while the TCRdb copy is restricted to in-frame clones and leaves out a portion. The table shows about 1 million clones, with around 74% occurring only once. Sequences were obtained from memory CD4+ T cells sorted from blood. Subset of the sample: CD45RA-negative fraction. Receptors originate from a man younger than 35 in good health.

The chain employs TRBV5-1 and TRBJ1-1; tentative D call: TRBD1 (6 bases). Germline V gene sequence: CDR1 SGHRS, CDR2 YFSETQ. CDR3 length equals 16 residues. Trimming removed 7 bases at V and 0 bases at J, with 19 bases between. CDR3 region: CASSQGTLTMNTEAFF. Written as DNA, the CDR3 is TGCGCCAGCTCGCAGGGGACCCTAACCATGAACACTGAAGCTTTCTTT.

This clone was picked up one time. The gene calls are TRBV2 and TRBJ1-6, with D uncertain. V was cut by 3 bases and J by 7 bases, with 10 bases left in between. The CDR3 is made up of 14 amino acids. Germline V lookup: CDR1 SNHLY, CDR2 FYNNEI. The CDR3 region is CASSDAPRNSPLHF. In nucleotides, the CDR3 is TGTGCCAGCAGTGATGCCCCCAGAAATTCACCCCTCCACTTT.

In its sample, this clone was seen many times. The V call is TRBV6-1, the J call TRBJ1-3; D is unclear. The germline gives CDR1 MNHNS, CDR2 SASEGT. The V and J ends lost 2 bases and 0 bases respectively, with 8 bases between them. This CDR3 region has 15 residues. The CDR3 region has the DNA TGTGCCAGCAGTGAAACCTCGAACTCTGGAAACACCATATATTTT. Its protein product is CASSETSNSGNTIYF.

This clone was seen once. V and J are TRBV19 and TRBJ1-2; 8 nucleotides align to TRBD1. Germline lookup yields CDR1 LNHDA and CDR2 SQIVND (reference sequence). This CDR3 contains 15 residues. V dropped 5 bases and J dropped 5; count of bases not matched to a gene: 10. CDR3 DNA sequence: TGTGCCAGTAGTGTCGGACAGGGCGCCTATTATGGCTACACCTTC. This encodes CASSVGQGAYYGYTF.

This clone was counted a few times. The CDR3 DNA reads TGTGCCAGCAGCTTTCAGGGGGCGCAGTGGGAGCAGTACTTC. It specifies CASSFQGAQWEQYF. The rearrangement links TRBV5-6 to TRBJ2-7; TRBD1 matches 8 bases. The germline gives CDR1 SGHDT, CDR2 YYEEEE. The CDR3 extends over 14 amino acids. V was clipped by 2 bases and J by 7 bases; unmatched bases: 8.

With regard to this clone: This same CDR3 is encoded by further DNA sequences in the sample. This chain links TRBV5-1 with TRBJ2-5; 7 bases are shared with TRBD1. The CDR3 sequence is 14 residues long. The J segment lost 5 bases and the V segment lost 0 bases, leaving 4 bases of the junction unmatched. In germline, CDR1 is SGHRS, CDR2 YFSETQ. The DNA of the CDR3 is TGCGCCAGCAGCTTGGGACAGGGTGCGGAGACCCAGTACTTC. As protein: CASSLGQGAETQYF.

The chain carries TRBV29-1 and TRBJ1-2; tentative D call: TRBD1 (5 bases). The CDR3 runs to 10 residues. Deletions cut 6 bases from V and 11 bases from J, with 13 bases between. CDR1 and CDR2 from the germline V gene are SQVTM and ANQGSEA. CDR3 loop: CSVPGASYTF. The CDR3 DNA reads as TGCAGCGTGCCCGGGGCGAGTTACACCTTC.

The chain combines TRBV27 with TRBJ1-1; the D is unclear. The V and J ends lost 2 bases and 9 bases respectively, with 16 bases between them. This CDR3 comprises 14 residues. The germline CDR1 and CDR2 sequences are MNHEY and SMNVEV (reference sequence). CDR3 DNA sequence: TGTGCCAGCAGTTTAGGTGGGCATAACGTCCAAGCTTTCTTT. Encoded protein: CASSLGGHNVQAFF.

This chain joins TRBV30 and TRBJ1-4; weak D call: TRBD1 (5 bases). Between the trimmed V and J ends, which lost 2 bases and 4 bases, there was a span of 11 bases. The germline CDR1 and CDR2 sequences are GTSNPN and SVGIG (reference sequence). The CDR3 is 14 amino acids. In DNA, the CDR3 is TGTGCCTGGAGTTTGCCAGGGTATAATGAAAAACTGTTTTTT. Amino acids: CAWSLPGYNEKLFF.

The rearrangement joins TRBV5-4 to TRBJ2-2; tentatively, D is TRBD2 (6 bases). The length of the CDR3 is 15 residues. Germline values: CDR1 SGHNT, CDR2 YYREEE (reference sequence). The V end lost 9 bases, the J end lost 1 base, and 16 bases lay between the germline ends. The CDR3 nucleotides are TGTGCCACGGCGGGGTCGGCGGTGAACACCGGGGAGCTGTTTTTT. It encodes CATAGSAVNTGELFF.

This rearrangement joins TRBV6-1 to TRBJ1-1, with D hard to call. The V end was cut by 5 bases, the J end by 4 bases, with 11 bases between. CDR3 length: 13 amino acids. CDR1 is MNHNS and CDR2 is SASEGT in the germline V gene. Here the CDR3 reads CASSSWVATEAFF. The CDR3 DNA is TGTGCCAGCAGTTCCTGGGTCGCCACTGAAGCTTTCTTT.

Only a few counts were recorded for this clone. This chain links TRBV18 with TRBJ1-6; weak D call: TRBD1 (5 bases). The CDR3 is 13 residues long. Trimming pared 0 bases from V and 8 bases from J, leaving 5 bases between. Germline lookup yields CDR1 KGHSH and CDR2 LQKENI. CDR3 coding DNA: TGTGCCAGCTCACCACCGGGGGATTCACCCCTCCACTTT. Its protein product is CASSPPGDSPLHF.

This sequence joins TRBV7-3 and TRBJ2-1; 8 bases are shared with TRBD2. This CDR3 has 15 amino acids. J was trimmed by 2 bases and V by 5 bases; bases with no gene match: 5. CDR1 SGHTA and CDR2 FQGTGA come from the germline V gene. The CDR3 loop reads CASSPRGAPYNEQFF. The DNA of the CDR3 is TGTGCCAGCAGCCCGCGGGGGGCCCCCTACAATGAGCAGTTCTTC. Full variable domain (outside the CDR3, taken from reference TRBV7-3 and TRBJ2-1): GAGVSQTPSNKVTEKGKYVELRCDPISGHTALYWYRQSLGQGPEFLIYFQGTGAADDSGLPNDRFFAVRPEGSVSTLKIQRTERGDSAVYLCASSPRGAPYNEQFFGPGTRLTVL.

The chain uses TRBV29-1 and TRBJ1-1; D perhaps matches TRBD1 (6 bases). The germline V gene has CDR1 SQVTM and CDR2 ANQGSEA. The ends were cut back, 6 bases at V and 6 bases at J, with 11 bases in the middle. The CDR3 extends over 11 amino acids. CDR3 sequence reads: CSVRGGAEAFF. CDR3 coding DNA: TGCAGCGTCCGAGGGGGGGCTGAAGCTTTCTTT.

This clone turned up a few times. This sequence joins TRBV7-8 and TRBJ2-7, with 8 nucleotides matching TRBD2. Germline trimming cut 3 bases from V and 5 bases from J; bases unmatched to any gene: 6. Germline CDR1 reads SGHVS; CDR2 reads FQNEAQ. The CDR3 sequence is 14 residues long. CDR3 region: CASSFSGSYDEQYF. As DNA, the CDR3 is TGTGCCAGCAGCTTCAGCGGGAGTTACGACGAGCAGTACTTC.

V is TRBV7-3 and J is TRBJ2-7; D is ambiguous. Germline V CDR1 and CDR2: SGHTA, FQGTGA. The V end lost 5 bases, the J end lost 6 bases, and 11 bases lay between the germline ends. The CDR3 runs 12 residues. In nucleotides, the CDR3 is TGTGCCAGCAGCCCCACTTACACCGAGCAGTACTTC. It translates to CASSPTYTEQYF.

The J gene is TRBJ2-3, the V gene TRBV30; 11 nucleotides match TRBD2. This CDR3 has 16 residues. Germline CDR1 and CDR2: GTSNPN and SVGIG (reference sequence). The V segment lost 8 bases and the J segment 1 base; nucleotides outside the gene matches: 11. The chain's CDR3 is CARQASGRYGTDTQYF. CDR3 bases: TGTGCCCGACAGGCTAGCGGGAGGTATGGCACAGATACGCAGTATTTT. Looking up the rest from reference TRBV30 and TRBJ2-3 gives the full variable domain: SQTIHQWPATLVQPVGSPLSLECTVEGTSNPNLYWYRQAAGRGLQLLFYSVGIGQISSEVPQNLSASRPQDRQFILSSKKLLLSDSGFYLCARQASGRYGTDTQYFGPGTRLTVL.

The CDR3 coding sequence is TGTGCCAGCAGTTCGATTAAGGGGGTTGGGTTCTTC. Translated: CASSSIKGVGFF. The chain carries TRBV6-5 and TRBJ2-1, with a tentative D call TRBD1 (6 bases). This CDR3 comprises 12 residues. The V end was cut by 4 bases, the J end by 15 bases, with 16 bases between. Germline V gives CDR1 MNHEY, CDR2 SVGAGI.

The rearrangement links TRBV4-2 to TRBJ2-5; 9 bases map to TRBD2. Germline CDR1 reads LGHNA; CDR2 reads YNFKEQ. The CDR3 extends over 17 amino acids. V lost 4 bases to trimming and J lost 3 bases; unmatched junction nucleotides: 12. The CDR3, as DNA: TGTGCCAGCAGCCTTGGCGGGGGGGCCAGTGGGGAAGAGACCCAGTACTTC. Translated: CASSLGGGASGEETQYF.

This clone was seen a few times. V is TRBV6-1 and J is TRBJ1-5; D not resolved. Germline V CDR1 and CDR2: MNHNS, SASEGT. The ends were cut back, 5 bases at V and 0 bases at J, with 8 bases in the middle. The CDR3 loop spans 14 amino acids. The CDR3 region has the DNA TGTGCCAGCAGTAGCCCCCCTAGCAATCAGCCCCAGCATTTT. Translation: CASSSPPSNQPQHF.

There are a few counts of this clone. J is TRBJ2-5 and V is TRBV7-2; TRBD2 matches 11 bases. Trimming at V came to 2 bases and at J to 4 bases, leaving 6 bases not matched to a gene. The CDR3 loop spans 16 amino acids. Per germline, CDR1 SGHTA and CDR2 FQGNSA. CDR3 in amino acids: CASSLNLAGGGETQYF. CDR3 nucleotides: TGTGCCAGCAGCTTAAACCTAGCGGGAGGAGGAGAGACCCAGTACTTC.

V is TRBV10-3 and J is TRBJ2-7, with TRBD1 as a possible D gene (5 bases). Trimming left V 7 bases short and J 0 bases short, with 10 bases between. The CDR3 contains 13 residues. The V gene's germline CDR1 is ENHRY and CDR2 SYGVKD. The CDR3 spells CAITQDNSYEQYF. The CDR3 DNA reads TGTGCCATCACTCAGGACAACTCCTACGAGCAGTACTTC.

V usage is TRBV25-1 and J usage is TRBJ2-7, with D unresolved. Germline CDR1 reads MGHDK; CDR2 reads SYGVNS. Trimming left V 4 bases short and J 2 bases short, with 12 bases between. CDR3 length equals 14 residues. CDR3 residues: CASSVQSGPYEQYF. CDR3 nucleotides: TGTGCCAGCAGTGTACAGTCGGGTCCCTACGAGCAGTACTTC.

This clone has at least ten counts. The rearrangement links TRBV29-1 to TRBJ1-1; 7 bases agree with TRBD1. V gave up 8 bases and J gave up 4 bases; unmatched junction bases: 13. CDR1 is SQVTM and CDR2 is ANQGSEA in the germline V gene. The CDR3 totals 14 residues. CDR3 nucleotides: TGCAGCCATCTCGACAGGGAGTCCTTCACTGAAGCTTTCTTT. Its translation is CSHLDRESFTEAFF.

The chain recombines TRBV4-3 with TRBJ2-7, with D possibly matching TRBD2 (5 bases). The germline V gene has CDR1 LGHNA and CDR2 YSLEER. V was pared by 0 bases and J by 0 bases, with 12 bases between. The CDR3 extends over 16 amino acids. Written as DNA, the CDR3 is TGCGCCAGCAGCCAAGATCGGGCTAGCCCCTCCTACGAGCAGTACTTC. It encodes CASSQDRASPSYEQYF.

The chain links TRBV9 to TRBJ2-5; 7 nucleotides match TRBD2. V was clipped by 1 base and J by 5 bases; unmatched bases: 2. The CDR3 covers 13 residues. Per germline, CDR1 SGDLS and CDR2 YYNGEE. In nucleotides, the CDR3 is TGTGCCAGCAGCGTAAGGGGAGGGGAGACCCAGTACTTC. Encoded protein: CASSVRGGETQYF.

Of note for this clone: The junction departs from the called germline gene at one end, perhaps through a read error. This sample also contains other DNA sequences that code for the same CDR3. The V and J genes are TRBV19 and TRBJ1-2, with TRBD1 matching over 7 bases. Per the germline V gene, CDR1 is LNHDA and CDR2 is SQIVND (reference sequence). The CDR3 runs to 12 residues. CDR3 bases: TGTGCCAGCAGTAGGACAGGCTATGGCTACACCTTC. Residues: CASSRTGYGYTF. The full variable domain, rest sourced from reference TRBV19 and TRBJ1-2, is DGGITQSPKYLFRKEGQNVTLSCEQNLNHDAMYWYRQDPGQGLRLIYYSQIVNDFQKGDIAEGYSVSREKKESFPLTVTSAQKNPTAFYLCASSRTGYGYTFGSGTRLTVV.

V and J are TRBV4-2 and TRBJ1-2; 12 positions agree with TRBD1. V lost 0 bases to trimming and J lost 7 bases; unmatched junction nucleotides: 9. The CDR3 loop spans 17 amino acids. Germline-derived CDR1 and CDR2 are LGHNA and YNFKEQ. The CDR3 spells CASSQDPSGTGGGGYTF. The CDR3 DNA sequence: TGTGCCAGCAGCCAAGATCCGTCCGGGACAGGGGGCGGTGGCTACACCTTC.

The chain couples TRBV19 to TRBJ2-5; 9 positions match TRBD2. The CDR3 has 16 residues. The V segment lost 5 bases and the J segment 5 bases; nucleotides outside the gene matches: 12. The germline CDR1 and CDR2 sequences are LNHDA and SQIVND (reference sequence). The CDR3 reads CASSLGGRALGETQYF. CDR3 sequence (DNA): TGTGCCAGTAGTCTAGGCGGGAGGGCCCTCGGGGAGACCCAGTACTTC.